This T cell receptor (beta chain) came from a study of blood T cells in healthy people across ages. Study-wide findings and caveats: No one knew whether donors had CMV, which possibly confounded expanded clonotype changes. Per million T cells, TCR beta diversity dropped roughly linearly as age increased.

The CDR3 runs 17 residues. Trimming cost V 7 bases and J 0 bases, with 19 bases left between them. The germline V gene encodes CDR1 MNHNS and CDR2 SASEGT. A sample-barcoded 5' primer and a J-beta primer mix were used in a second PCR of roughly 6 to 12 cycles. Every single cDNA molecule received a tag from a template-switch adaptor with 12 random nucleotides. MiXCR, run by TCRdb on the 5' RACE reads, gives a single entry per CDR3 protein. The sample includes hundreds of thousands of distinct CDR3 sequences, 45% to 50% of them seen just once. Isolation per sample recovered at least 6.5 million PBMCs. This clonotype was detected only a few times. What it binds is unknown.

J is TRBJ1-5 and V is TRBV6-1, with D perhaps matching TRBD1 (5 bases). The sequenced sample was blood. This clonotype was sampled from a young man in good health. This CDR3 reads CASKESGPRYSNQPQHF. The CDR3 DNA sequence: TGTGCCAGCAAGGAGTCGGGACCAAGATATAGCAATCAGCCCCAGCATTTT.